This entry concerns a single T cell receptor (beta chain). Other DNA sequences in this specimen translate into the identical CDR3. Only in-frame clones appear in the TCRdb table, and some are missing; sequencing was by immunoSEQ multiplex PCR. The sample yields approximately 100,000 clones, about 89% seen once. CDR1 and CDR2 (germline): MNHEY, SVGAGI. V was cut by 4 bases and J by 4 bases, with 8 bases left in between. The CDR3 totals 13 residues. These data come from a study of control samples from healthy donors and cancer patients. Sequencing was carried out using PBMCs. This TCR was recovered from a man in his sixties with lung cancer. The J gene is TRBJ1-5, the V gene TRBV6-5; D call uncertain. CDR3 DNA: TGTGCCAGCAGTTGGGCCCTTAATCAGCCCCAGCATTTT. This encodes CASSWALNQPQHF.